This TCR beta chain stems from a study of T cell responses to AZD1222 COVID-19 vaccine (dated by TCRdb to the early 2020s). For the wider study: AZD1222 recipients whose second dose came at about 4 weeks and those whose second dose came at about 12 weeks were combined into one group, since spike-specific TCR depth and breadth did not differ between the two schedules. A total of more than 230 trial participants underwent TCR sequencing, of whom 200 to 220 had received two doses of AZD1222 and roughly 26 had received two doses of the MenACWY control vaccine. Enrollment into the trials was organized by age into subgroups of 18-55, 56-69 and 70-plus years, and those subgroups contained about 160, 30 and 59 TCR-sequenced participants, respectively. General findings and caveats noted by the study authors: No day 14 peak-response samples were available, so repertoires were characterized only after the peak T cell response. Reportedly, close to half of the unique spike-specific TCRs recognized epitopes lying outside the regions that are mutated in the B.1.351 and B.1.1.7 variants. CD4 TCRs associated with the vaccine covered the entire spike protein, and the dominant responses were in regions 160-218 and 743-854. Participants were mostly white British, with more females than males. The authors suggested clonal diversity may have been underestimated. Conclusions about previously exposed vaccinees are limited because only six or seven AZD1222 recipients were SARS-CoV-2 seropositive at baseline. The 56-69-year group was small, and its depth increase did not reach significance, likely because of low power. Spike-specific TCR breadth and depth rose significantly after two AZD1222 doses compared with day 0 and with MenACWY recipients.

The germline V end is reduced by 3 bases and the J end by 0 bases; junction bases left unmatched: 3. The CDR3 goes from the cysteine to the phenylalanine over 14 residues. Only CDR3 DNA remains: 42 bases, in frame from the first base. The germline V gene supplies CDR1 SGDLS and CDR2 YYNGEE. With regard to this clone: Its antigen remains unidentified. Per-nucleotide qualities are absent, and no much larger clonotype sits a single base away.

The CDR3 regions of human TCRbeta chains were analyzed by immunosequencing. Per the authors' processing: TCRs in the repertoires were matched against a reference library of SARS-CoV-2-specific TCRs that had been generated with the MIRA antigen-specificity platform. Breadth was defined as the fraction of unique TCRs that were SARS-CoV-2-associated, and depth was defined as the fraction of total T cells that were SARS-CoV-2-associated. Using the MIRA data, each spike-specific TCR was mapped to the spike region that the TCR reacts to and placed in a CD4 or CD8 class. Log10-transformed breadth and depth values were compared by one-way ANOVA with Sidak's multiple comparisons tests. Entries here come from immuneACCESS through TCRdb and include only in-frame sequences with V and J called. Some clones fail to appear in such tables; in the studies checked, an unresolved V gene covers under half of the shortfall, and the cause of the remainder is unknown. V and J calls and clone size are those listed in that table; D and trimming were worked out from the DNA. This sample lists under 200,000 clones; about nine tenths were detected once. The ten largest clones add up to 5.5% of the sample.

What the time point label conveys for this sample: baseline before first vaccination. Vaccinee samples came from UK trials COV001 and COV002, including a single-blind randomized controlled phase 2/3 trial of AZD1222 (ChAdOx1 nCoV-19) in healthy adults. For TCRbeta chain sequencing, PBMC samples were collected from trial participants at day 0 and at day 28 after the second dose. Here the chain combines TRBV9 and TRBJ2-7; TRBD1 lines up with 7 middle nucleotides. The specimen comprised peripheral blood, sampled on day 0 of AZD1222 vaccination. This clonotype originated in an adult in good health. The nucleotides are TGTGCCAGCAGCGAGACAGGGTCCTCCTACGAGCAGTACTTC. It encodes CASSETGSSYEQYF.